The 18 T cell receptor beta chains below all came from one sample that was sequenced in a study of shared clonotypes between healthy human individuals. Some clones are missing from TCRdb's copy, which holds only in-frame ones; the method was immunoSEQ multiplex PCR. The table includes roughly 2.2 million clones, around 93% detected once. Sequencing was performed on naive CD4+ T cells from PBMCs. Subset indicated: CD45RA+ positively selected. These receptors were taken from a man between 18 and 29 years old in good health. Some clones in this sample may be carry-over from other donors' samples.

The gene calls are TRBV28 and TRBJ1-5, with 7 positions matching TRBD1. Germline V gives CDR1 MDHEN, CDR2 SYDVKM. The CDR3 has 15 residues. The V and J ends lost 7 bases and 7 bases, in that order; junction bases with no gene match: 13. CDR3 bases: TGTGCCAGCAACCTACCATCCTCAGGGGGGCAGCCCCAGCATTTT. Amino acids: CASNLPSSGGQPQHF.

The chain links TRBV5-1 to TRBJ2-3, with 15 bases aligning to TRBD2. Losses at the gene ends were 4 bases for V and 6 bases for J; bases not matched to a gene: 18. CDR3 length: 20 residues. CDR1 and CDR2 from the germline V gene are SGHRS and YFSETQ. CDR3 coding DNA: TGCGCCAGCAGCAAGGGACTAGCGGGAGGAGGACGGACCCTCACCGATACGCAGTATTTT. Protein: CASSKGLAGGGRTLTDTQYF.

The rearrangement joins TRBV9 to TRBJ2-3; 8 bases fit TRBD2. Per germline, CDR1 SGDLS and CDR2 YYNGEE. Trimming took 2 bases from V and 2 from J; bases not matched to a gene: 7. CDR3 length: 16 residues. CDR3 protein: CASSVTSGAPTDTQYF. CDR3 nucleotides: TGTGCCAGCAGCGTCACTAGCGGCGCCCCCACAGATACGCAGTATTTT.

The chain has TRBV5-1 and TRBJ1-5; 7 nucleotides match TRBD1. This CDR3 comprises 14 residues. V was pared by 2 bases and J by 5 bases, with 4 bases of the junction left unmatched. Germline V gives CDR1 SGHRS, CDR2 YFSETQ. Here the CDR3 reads CASSFDRADQPQHF. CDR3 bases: TGCGCCAGCAGCTTCGACAGGGCGGATCAGCCCCAGCATTTT.

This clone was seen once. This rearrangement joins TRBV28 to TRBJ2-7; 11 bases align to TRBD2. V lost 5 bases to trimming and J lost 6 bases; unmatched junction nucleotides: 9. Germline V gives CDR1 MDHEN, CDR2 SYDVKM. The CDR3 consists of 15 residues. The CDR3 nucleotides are TGTGCCAGCAGTCGCCTAACTAGCGGGAGACCCGAGCAGTACTTC. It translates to CASSRLTSGRPEQYF.

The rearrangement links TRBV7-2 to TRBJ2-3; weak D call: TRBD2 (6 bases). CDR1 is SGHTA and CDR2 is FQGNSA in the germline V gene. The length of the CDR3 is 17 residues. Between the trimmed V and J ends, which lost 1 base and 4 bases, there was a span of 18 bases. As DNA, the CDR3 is TGTGCCAGCAGCTTAGGGGGAGCGGGTATACGTGCAGATACGCAGTATTTT. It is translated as CASSLGGAGIRADTQYF.

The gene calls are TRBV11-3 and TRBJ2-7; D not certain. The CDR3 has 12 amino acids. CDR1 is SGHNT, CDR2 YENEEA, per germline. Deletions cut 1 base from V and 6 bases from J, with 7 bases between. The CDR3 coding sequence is TGTGCCAGCAGCTTAGGGGTCGGCGAGCAGTACTTC. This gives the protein CASSLGVGEQYF.

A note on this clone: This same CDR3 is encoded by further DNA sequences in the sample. This CDR3 is CASSEAGGAYEQYF. The CDR3 nucleotides are TGTGCCAGCAGTGAGGCAGGGGGAGCCTACGAGCAGTACTTC. This chain uses TRBV6-1 with TRBJ2-7; 7 nucleotides agree with TRBD1. Germline CDR1 and CDR2: MNHNS and SASEGT. J gave up 2 bases and V 3 bases, and 4 bases lay outside the gene matches. The CDR3 is 14 residues long.

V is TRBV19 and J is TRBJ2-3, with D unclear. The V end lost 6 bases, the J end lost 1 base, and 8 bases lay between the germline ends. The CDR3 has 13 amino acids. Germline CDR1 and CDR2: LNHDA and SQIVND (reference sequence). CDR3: CASRGDGTDTQYF. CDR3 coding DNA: TGTGCCAGTAGAGGAGACGGCACAGATACGCAGTATTTT.

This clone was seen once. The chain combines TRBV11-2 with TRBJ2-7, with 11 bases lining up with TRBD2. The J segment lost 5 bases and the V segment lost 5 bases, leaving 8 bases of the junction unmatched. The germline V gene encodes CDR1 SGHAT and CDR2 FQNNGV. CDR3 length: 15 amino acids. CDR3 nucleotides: TGTGCCAGCAGCCGAAGGACTAGCGGGCTGAACGAGCAGTACTTC. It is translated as CASSRRTSGLNEQYF.

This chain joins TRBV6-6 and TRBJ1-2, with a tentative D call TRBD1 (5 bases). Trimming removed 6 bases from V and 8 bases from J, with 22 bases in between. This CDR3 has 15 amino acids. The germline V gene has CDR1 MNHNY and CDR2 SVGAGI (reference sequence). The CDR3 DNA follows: TGTGCCAGCAGCACCGACCAGGGACGTGAGCACGGCTACACCTTC. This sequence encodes CASSTDQGREHGYTF.

CDR3 amino acids: CASSLNRRNEKLFF. As DNA, the CDR3 is TGTGCCAGCAGCTTGAACAGACGTAATGAAAAACTGTTTTTT. The chain couples TRBV5-4 to TRBJ1-4; D is uncertain. The CDR3 contains 14 residues. Germline loops: CDR1 SGHNT, CDR2 YYREEE (reference sequence). Trimming removed 1 base from V and 4 bases from J, with 8 bases in between.

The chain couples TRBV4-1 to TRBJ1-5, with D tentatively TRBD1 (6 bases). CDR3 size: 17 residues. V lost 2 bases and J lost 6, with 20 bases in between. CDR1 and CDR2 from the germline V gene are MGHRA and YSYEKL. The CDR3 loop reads CASSQKEGGVVGQPQHF. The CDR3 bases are TGCGCCAGCAGCCAAAAAGAAGGGGGAGTGGTGGGTCAGCCCCAGCATTTT.

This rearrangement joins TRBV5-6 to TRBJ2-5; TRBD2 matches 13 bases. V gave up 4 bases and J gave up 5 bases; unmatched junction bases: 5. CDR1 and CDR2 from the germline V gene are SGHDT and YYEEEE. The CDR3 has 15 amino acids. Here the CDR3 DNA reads TGTGCCAGCAGCGGACTAGCGGGAGAATGGGAGACCCAGTACTTC. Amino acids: CASSGLAGEWETQYF.

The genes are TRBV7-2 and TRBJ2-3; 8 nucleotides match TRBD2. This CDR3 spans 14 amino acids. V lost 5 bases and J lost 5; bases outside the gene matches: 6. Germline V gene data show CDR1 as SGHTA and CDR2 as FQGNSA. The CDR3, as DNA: TGTGCCAGCAGCATGAGCGGGAGTGTAGATACGCAGTATTTT. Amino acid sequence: CASSMSGSVDTQYF.

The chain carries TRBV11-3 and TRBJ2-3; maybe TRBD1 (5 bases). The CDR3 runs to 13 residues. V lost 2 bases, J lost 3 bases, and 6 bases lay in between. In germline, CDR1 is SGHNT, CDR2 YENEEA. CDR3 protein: CASSLQGTDTQYF. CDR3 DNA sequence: TGTGCCAGCAGCTTACAGGGTACAGATACGCAGTATTTT.

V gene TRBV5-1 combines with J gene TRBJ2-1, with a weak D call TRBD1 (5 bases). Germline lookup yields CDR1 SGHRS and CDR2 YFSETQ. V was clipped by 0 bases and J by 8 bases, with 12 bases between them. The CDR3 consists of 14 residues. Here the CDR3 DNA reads TGCGCCAGCAGCTTGGACAGGTGGGTCGATGAGCAGTTCTTC. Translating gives CASSLDRWVDEQFF.

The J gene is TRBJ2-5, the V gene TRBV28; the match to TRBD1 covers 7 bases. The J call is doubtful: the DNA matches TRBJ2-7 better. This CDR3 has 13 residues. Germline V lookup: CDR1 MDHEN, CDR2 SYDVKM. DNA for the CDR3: TGTGCCAGCAAACAGGGGCCCTCCTACGAGCAGTACTTC. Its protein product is CASKQGPSYEQYF.